Presented here are 18 T cell receptor beta chains from one specimen sequenced in a study of blood T cell repertoires in COVID-19. The assay was immunoSEQ multiplex PCR, and TCRdb's table has in-frame clones only and misses some. The sample has 55,000 to 65,000 clones, 87% seen once; the top ten hold approximately 6.9%. The sample taken for sequencing was peripheral blood. The receptors stem from a man in his 60s with active or convalescent COVID-19.

The count of this clone is one. The V call is TRBV6-5, the J call TRBJ2-2; 7 bases map to TRBD2. The CDR3 runs 15 residues. Germline CDR1 is MNHEY and CDR2 is SVGAGI. Trimming took 5 bases from V and 0 from J; bases not matched to a gene: 3. DNA for the CDR3: TGTGCCAGCAGTCCCGGGGGGACGAACACCGGGGAGCTGTTTTTT. Its protein is CASSPGGTNTGELFF.

As DNA, the CDR3 is TGTGCCAGCAGCTTAGATCAGGGCGGCGAAGCTTTCTTT. Translation: CASSLDQGGEAFF. This chain uses TRBV11-3 with TRBJ1-1, with D maybe TRBD1 (5 bases). V was trimmed by 0 bases and J by 8 bases, leaving 10 bases between them. CDR1 and CDR2 from the germline V gene are SGHNT and YENEEA. The length of the CDR3 is 13 residues.

The gene calls are TRBV2 and TRBJ1-2, with TRBD1 as a possible D gene (6 bases). Germline V gene lookup returns CDR1 SNHLY and CDR2 FYNNEI. The V end lost 4 bases, the J end lost 4 bases, and 10 bases lay between the germline ends. This CDR3 has 13 amino acids. CDR3 in amino acids: CASSGGQGYGYTF. CDR3 nucleotides: TGTGCCAGCAGTGGGGGACAAGGCTATGGCTACACCTTC.

The V gene is TRBV7-9, the J gene TRBJ2-3; TRBD1 is a possible D gene (9 bases). The germline gives CDR1 SEHNR, CDR2 FQNEAQ (reference sequence). The V gene lost 5 bases and the J gene lost 1 base, with 25 bases spanning the gap. This CDR3 is 19 amino acids long. The CDR3 DNA sequence: TGTGCCAGCAGCCGTAGGACAGGGGAAAGAGCGGGGGGCACAGATACGCAGTATTTT. Amino acid sequence: CASSRRTGERAGGTDTQYF.

This rearrangement joins TRBV6-5 to TRBJ1-3, with 9 bases lining up with TRBD1. The CDR3 sequence is 13 residues long. V lost 8 bases, J lost 7 bases, and 6 bases stayed unmatched. Looked up from germline, CDR1 is MNHEY and CDR2 is SVGAGI. The CDR3 protein is CASLGTGKNTIYF. DNA of the CDR3: TGTGCCAGCCTCGGGACAGGGAAGAACACCATATATTTT.

The chain combines TRBV5-1 with TRBJ1-1; D unresolved. The germline CDR1 and CDR2 sequences are SGHRS and YFSETQ. V lost 3 bases, J lost 0 bases, and 12 bases lay in between. The CDR3 sequence is 15 residues long. CDR3 amino acids: CASSSSRGMNTEAFF. The CDR3 region has the DNA TGCGCCAGCAGCTCCTCACGGGGAATGAACACTGAAGCTTTCTTT.

The gene calls are TRBV6-6 and TRBJ2-3; a weak D match, TRBD1 (5 bases). The CDR3 totals 12 residues. Germline assignment: CDR1 MNHNY and CDR2 SVGAGI (reference sequence). Trimming stripped 7 bases from V and 1 base from J, with 6 bases between. The DNA for the CDR3 is TGTGCCAGCAAACAGGGCACAGATACGCAGTATTTT. Amino acid sequence: CASKQGTDTQYF.

This chain links TRBV19 with TRBJ1-5, with a possible D match to TRBD1 (6 bases). CDR1 and CDR2 (germline): LNHDA, SQIVND (reference sequence). This CDR3 is 15 amino acids long. The V end was cut by 1 base, the J end by 7 bases, with 14 bases between. Here the CDR3 reads CASSIGYRGNQPQHF. CDR3 nucleotide sequence: TGTGCCAGTAGTATAGGATATAGGGGGAACCAGCCCCAGCATTTT.

This chain links TRBV5-1 with TRBJ1-1; 8 positions agree with TRBD1. Per germline, CDR1 SGHRS and CDR2 YFSETQ. With V trimmed by 1 base and J by 6 bases, 11 bases remained unmatched. The CDR3 consists of 16 residues. CDR3 sequence (DNA): TGCGCCAGCAGCTTGTCCACCAAAACACAGGGGGCTGAAGCTTTCTTT. Translated: CASSLSTKTQGAEAFF.

This clone was counted a few times. The V and J genes are TRBV27 and TRBJ1-1; weak D call: TRBD1 (6 bases). Trimming removed 5 bases from V and 5 bases from J, with 18 bases in between. This CDR3 is 15 amino acids long. CDR1 and CDR2 (germline): MNHEY, SMNVEV (reference sequence). CDR3 DNA: TGTGCCAGCAGTCCCCAGGGGAGGGAGGGGACTGAAGCTTTCTTT. This sequence encodes CASSPQGREGTEAFF.

This sequence joins TRBV12-3 or TRBV12-4 and TRBJ2-1; possible D gene TRBD2, 5 bases. V was shortened by 2 bases and J by 12 bases, with 11 bases between the two germline ends. This CDR3 spans 12 amino acids. CDR3 in amino acids: CASSLSAGRQFF. The DNA for the CDR3 is TGTGCCAGCAGTTTAAGTGCGGGTAGGCAGTTCTTC.

This sequence joins TRBV6-1 and TRBJ1-2, with 9 positions matching TRBD1. The V and J ends lost 2 bases and 7 bases, in that order; junction bases with no gene match: 5. The germline V gene encodes CDR1 MNHNS and CDR2 SASEGT. This CDR3 has 14 residues. As DNA, the CDR3 is TGTGCCAGCAGTGAATGGACAGGGGCGAGTGGCTACACCTTC. It codes for CASSEWTGASGYTF.

The CDR3 protein is CSAAAGETQYF. The CDR3 coding sequence is TGCAGTGCGGCGGCCGGGGAGACCCAGTACTTC. The chain links TRBV20-1 to TRBJ2-5; D gene uncertain. Germline V lookup: CDR1 DFQATT, CDR2 SNEGSKA (reference sequence). The CDR3 loop spans 11 amino acids. Deletions cut 6 bases from V and 5 bases from J, with 10 bases between.

By share, this clone ranks as medium-sized. V gene TRBV19 combines with J gene TRBJ2-7; 12 bases are shared with TRBD2. Germline lookup yields CDR1 LNHDA and CDR2 SQIVND (reference sequence). The V segment lost 7 bases and the J segment 4 bases; nucleotides outside the gene matches: 8. The CDR3 has 15 amino acids. Here the CDR3 reads CASKEGTSGLYEQYF. Written as DNA, the CDR3 is TGTGCCAGTAAGGAGGGGACTAGCGGGTTATACGAGCAGTACTTC.

In nucleotides, the CDR3 is TGTGCCACCCAAGAGAGAGGGAACTATGGCTACACCTTC. Encoded protein: CATQERGNYGYTF. This chain uses TRBV15 with TRBJ1-2; no clear D. V dropped 8 bases and J dropped 2 bases, with 12 bases sitting between them. The length of the CDR3 is 13 residues. Germline values: CDR1 LNHNV, CDR2 YYDKDF (reference sequence).

The rearrangement links TRBV5-1 to TRBJ1-5, with a possible D match to TRBD1 (6 bases). The CDR3 has 15 amino acids. V was cut by 3 bases and J by 7 bases, with 17 bases left in between. Germline V gene sequence: CDR1 SGHRS, CDR2 YFSETQ. This CDR3 is CASSSKGGDGQPQHF. DNA for the CDR3: TGCGCCAGCAGCTCAAAAGGGGGGGATGGACAGCCCCAGCATTTT.

The rearrangement links TRBV7-6 to TRBJ1-5; TRBD1 aligns across 8 bases. The germline CDR1 and CDR2 sequences are SGHVS and FNYEAQ. The V segment lost 5 bases and the J segment 2 bases; nucleotides outside the gene matches: 5. There are 15 residues in the CDR3. CDR3 nucleotides: TGTGCCAGCAGCCTGGACAGGGTTGGCAATCAGCCCCAGCATTTT. Residues: CASSLDRVGNQPQHF.

V is TRBV2 and J is TRBJ2-7; 12 positions match TRBD2. CDR3 size: 14 residues. Germline V lookup: CDR1 SNHLY, CDR2 FYNNEI. Trimming took 5 bases from V and 2 from J; bases not matched to a gene: 1. As DNA, the CDR3 is TGTGCCAGCAGTTCTAGCGGGGGGGCCTACGAGCAGTACTTC. Translated, it gives CASSSSGGAYEQYF.